The present entry profiles one TCR beta chain with its context. The record originates from a study of OX40 agonist ivuxolimab in advanced cancers. Looking at the study overall: Patients in dose escalation had liver, melanoma, kidney or head and neck cancers.

Profiled with immunoSEQ multiplex PCR; TCRdb holds only in-frame clones, not every one. The data contain more than 30,000 clones, about 85% of them singletons. The clonotype originates from an adult with an advanced solid tumor such as melanoma, head and neck, liver or kidney cancer. This sample comprised CD4+ or CD8+ T cells sorted from blood, obtained in a trial of the OX40 agonist ivuxolimab.

This CDR3 is CASSTTGGSYNEQFF. The CDR3 nucleotides read TGTGCCAGCAGTACCACAGGGGGCTCCTACAATGAGCAGTTCTTC. The V call is TRBV6-1, the J call TRBJ2-1, with 8 nucleotides matching TRBD1. CDR3 length: 15 residues. Trimming cost V 5 bases and J 0 bases; bases outside gene matches: 3. Germline loops: CDR1 MNHNS, CDR2 SASEGT.